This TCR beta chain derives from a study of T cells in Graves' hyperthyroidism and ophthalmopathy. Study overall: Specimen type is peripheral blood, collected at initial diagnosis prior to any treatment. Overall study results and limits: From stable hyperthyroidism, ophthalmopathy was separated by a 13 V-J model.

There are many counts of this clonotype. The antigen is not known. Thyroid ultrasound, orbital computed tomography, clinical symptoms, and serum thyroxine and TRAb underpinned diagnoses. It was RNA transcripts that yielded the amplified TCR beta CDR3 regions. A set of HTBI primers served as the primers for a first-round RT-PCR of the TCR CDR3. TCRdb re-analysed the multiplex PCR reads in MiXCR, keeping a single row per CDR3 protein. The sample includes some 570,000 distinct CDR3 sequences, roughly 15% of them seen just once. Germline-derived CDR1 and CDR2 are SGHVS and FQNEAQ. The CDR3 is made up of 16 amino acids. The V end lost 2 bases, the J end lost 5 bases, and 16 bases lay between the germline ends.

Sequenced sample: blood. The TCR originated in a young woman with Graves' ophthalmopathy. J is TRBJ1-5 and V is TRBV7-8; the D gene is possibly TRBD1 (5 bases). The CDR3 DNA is TGTGCCAGCAGCTTAATGAAGTTCGGGGGAGATCAGCCCCAGCATTTT. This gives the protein CASSLMKFGGDQPQHF.